A selection of T cell receptor beta chains follows, all from one sample in a study of T-cell reconstitution after alpha-beta-depleted transplantation in children. TCRdb reanalysed the PCR reads using MiXCR and keeps one entry per CDR3 protein. Among roughly 400,000 distinct CDR3 sequences listed, 43% were seen once. This specimen consisted of PBMCs, obtained before TCRalphabeta/CD19-depleted stem cell transplant. The receptor set was obtained from a girl aged 2 to 9 with aplastic anemia, due to receive a stem cell transplant. Each CDR3 is given with its conserved first and last residue. A D gene is named only where the DNA matches it firmly. Not all rows give a size; the values are once, few, many and, for expanded clones, a class.

J gene: TRBJ2-2
V gene: TRBV5-1
D gene: -
clone size: -
CDR3 protein: CASSFPDLTGELFF
CDR3 DNA: TGCGCCAGCAGCTTCCCCGACCTCACCGGGGAGCTGTTTTTT

J gene: TRBJ2-5
V gene: TRBV20-1
D gene: -
clone size: -
CDR3 protein: CSEAAGQETQYF
CDR3 DNA: TGCAGTGAGGCGGCAGGGCAAGAGACCCAGTACTTC

J gene: TRBJ2-5
V gene: TRBV20-1
D gene: -
clone size: -
CDR3 protein: CSARDLQGGETQYF
CDR3 DNA: TGCAGTGCTAGAGATTTGCAGGGGGGAGAGACCCAGTACTTC

J gene: TRBJ1-1
V gene: TRBV12-3/TRBV12-4
D gene: -
clone size: few
CDR3 protein: CASSLRGVAFF
CDR3 DNA: TGTGCCAGCAGTCTGAGGGGTGTAGCTTTCTTT

J gene: TRBJ2-5
V gene: TRBV11-2
D gene: -
clone size: -
CDR3 protein: CASSRTHQETQYF
CDR3 DNA: TGTGCCAGCAGCAGGACGCACCAAGAGACCCAGTACTTC

J gene: TRBJ2-5
V gene: TRBV7-2
D gene: -
clone size: few
CDR3 protein: CASSLHQPNKETQYF
CDR3 DNA: TGTGCCAGCAGCTTACATCAACCGAATAAAGAGACCCAGTACTTC

J gene: TRBJ2-3
V gene: TRBV7-9
D gene: -
clone size: -
CDR3 protein: CASTPAKGTDTQYF
CDR3 DNA: TGTGCCAGCACCCCAGCGAAAGGCACAGATACGCAGTATTTT

J gene: TRBJ2-1
V gene: TRBV6-1
D gene: -
clone size: -
CDR3 protein: CASNPGGSYSEQFF
CDR3 DNA: TGTGCCAGCAATCCTGGCGGCTCCTACAGTGAGCAGTTCTTC

J gene: TRBJ2-7
V gene: TRBV4-1
D gene: TRBD1
clone size: -
CDR3 protein: CASSQDERTGRTYEQYF
CDR3 DNA: TGCGCCAGCAGCCAAGATGAGAGGACAGGGAGGACCTACGAGCAGTACTTC

J gene: TRBJ1-2
V gene: TRBV20-1
D gene: TRBD1
clone size: -
CDR3 protein: CSATGGADGYTF
CDR3 DNA: TGCAGTGCTACAGGGGGCGCGGATGGCTACACCTTC

J gene: TRBJ2-3
V gene: TRBV28
D gene: TRBD2
clone size: few
CDR3 protein: CASSLTGLGADTQYF
CDR3 DNA: TGTGCCAGCAGTTTAACGGGACTAGGAGCGGATACGCAGTATTTT

J gene: TRBJ2-1
V gene: TRBV19
D gene: TRBD2
clone size: -
CDR3 protein: CASSLTSGANNEQFF
CDR3 DNA: TGTGCCAGTAGTTTAACTAGCGGGGCAAACAATGAGCAGTTCTTC

J gene: TRBJ2-1
V gene: TRBV4-3
D gene: TRBD2
clone size: -
CDR3 protein: CASSQDRTSDSHNEQFF
CDR3 DNA: TGCGCCAGCAGCCAAGATAGAACTAGCGACTCCCACAATGAGCAGTTCTTC

J gene: TRBJ2-1
V gene: TRBV6-6
D gene: TRBD2
clone size: many
CDR3 protein: CASRLAGSDDEQFF
CDR3 DNA: TGTGCCAGCCGACTAGCGGGAAGCGATGACGAGCAGTTCTTC

J gene: TRBJ2-4
V gene: TRBV20-1
D gene: -
clone size: once
CDR3 protein: CSASQGGAKNIQYF
CDR3 DNA: TGCAGTGCTAGTCAAGGAGGGGCCAAAAACATTCAGTACTTC

J gene: TRBJ2-3
V gene: TRBV7-2
D gene: -
clone size: -
CDR3 protein: CASSLARGTVRTDTQYF
CDR3 DNA: TGTGCCAGCAGCTTAGCGCGGGGGACAGTAAGAACAGATACGCAGTATTTT

J gene: TRBJ2-5
V gene: TRBV5-1
D gene: -
clone size: -
CDR3 protein: CASSLGLGAPETQYF
CDR3 DNA: TGCGCCAGCAGCTTGGGGTTGGGGGCGCCAGAGACCCAGTACTTC

J gene: TRBJ2-1
V gene: TRBV29-1
D gene: -
clone size: many
CDR3 protein: CSVVGFGGGSSYNEQFF
CDR3 DNA: TGCAGCGTTGTGGGCTTTGGGGGCGGTAGCTCCTACAATGAGCAGTTCTTC

J gene: TRBJ2-4
V gene: TRBV6-1
D gene: -
clone size: few
CDR3 protein: CASSEPGLVAKNIQYF
CDR3 DNA: TGTGCCAGCAGTGAACCCGGTTTAGTCGCCAAAAACATTCAGTACTTC

J gene: TRBJ1-6
V gene: TRBV7-9
D gene: TRBD1
clone size: many
CDR3 protein: CASSLEGNRGNSPLHF
CDR3 DNA: TGTGCCAGCAGCTTAGAAGGAAACAGGGGCAATTCACCCCTCCACTTT

J gene: TRBJ2-2
V gene: TRBV6-5
D gene: TRBD2
clone size: many
CDR3 protein: CASSYPTSGRRVGELFF
CDR3 DNA: TGTGCCAGCAGTTACCCTACTAGCGGGAGAAGGGTAGGGGAGCTGTTTTTT

J gene: TRBJ1-5
V gene: TRBV12-3/TRBV12-4
D gene: TRBD1
clone size: -
CDR3 protein: CASSWGGTGSRPQHF
CDR3 DNA: TGTGCCAGCAGTTGGGGGGGGACAGGGTCCCGGCCCCAGCATTTT

J gene: TRBJ2-5
V gene: TRBV7-3
D gene: TRBD2
clone size: many
CDR3 protein: CASSLTSAGGETQYF
CDR3 DNA: TGTGCCAGCAGCTTAACTTCGGCGGGAGGTGAGACCCAGTACTTC

J gene: TRBJ2-1
V gene: TRBV20-1
D gene: -
clone size: -
CDR3 protein: CSARDFEGGADNEQFF
CDR3 DNA: TGCAGTGCTAGAGATTTCGAGGGGGGGGCGGACAATGAGCAGTTCTTC

J gene: TRBJ2-1
V gene: TRBV5-1
D gene: TRBD2
clone size: -
CDR3 protein: CASSLAPSGGNNEQFF
CDR3 DNA: TGCGCCAGCAGCTTGGCCCCTAGCGGGGGCAACAATGAGCAGTTCTTC

J gene: TRBJ2-2
V gene: TRBV24-1
D gene: TRBD1
clone size: -
CDR3 protein: CATRAGQGYTGELFF
CDR3 DNA: TGTGCCACCAGAGCCGGACAGGGGTACACCGGGGAGCTGTTTTTT

J gene: TRBJ2-5
V gene: TRBV4-1
D gene: TRBD1
clone size: -
CDR3 protein: CASSQQIAGGLGETQYF
CDR3 DNA: TGCGCCAGCAGCCAGCAAATAGCAGGGGGCCTCGGAGAGACCCAGTACTTC

J gene: TRBJ1-1
V gene: TRBV9
D gene: -
clone size: many
CDR3 protein: CASSPRLGSVPEAFF
CDR3 DNA: TGTGCCAGCAGCCCCCGTCTAGGGTCGGTCCCTGAAGCTTTCTTT

J gene: TRBJ2-1
V gene: TRBV12-3/TRBV12-4
D gene: TRBD2
clone size: many
CDR3 protein: CASSLGGTSRPLYNEQFF
CDR3 DNA: TGTGCCAGCAGTTTAGGGGGGACTAGCCGGCCTCTTTACAATGAGCAGTTCTTC

J gene: TRBJ2-1
V gene: TRBV7-2
D gene: TRBD2
clone size: -
CDR3 protein: CASSWTSGRDEQFF
CDR3 DNA: TGTGCCAGCAGCTGGACTAGCGGGAGAGATGAGCAGTTCTTC

J gene: TRBJ1-3
V gene: TRBV4-2
D gene: -
clone size: -
CDR3 protein: CASQPTEKGNTIYF
CDR3 DNA: TGTGCCAGCCAACCGACGGAGAAAGGAAACACCATATATTTT

J gene: TRBJ1-1
V gene: TRBV4-1
D gene: -
clone size: -
CDR3 protein: CASSQSRGAHREAFF
CDR3 DNA: TGCGCCAGCAGCCAATCTCGGGGGGCCCACCGTGAAGCTTTCTTT

J gene: TRBJ2-2
V gene: TRBV29-1
D gene: -
clone size: -
CDR3 protein: CSVEDLVQGGTGELFF
CDR3 DNA: TGCAGCGTTGAAGATCTTGTGCAGGGGGGGACCGGGGAGCTGTTTTTT

J gene: TRBJ2-3
V gene: TRBV20-1
D gene: -
clone size: few
CDR3 protein: CSASPGGEEDTQYF
CDR3 DNA: TGCAGTGCTAGCCCGGGGGGCGAGGAAGATACGCAGTATTTT

J gene: TRBJ2-2
V gene: TRBV6-5
D gene: -
clone size: many
CDR3 protein: CASSYLPGSNTGELFF
CDR3 DNA: TGTGCCAGCAGTTACCTCCCCGGGAGTAACACCGGGGAGCTGTTTTTT

J gene: TRBJ1-5
V gene: TRBV5-5
D gene: -
clone size: few
CDR3 protein: CASSLQGGLLSPQHF
CDR3 DNA: TGTGCCAGCAGCTTGCAGGGTGGGCTATTGAGTCCCCAGCATTTT

J gene: TRBJ2-7
V gene: TRBV6-5
D gene: -
clone size: -
CDR3 protein: CASSYSNDDEQYF
CDR3 DNA: TGTGCCAGCAGTTACTCGAATGACGACGAGCAGTACTTC

J gene: TRBJ2-5
V gene: TRBV2
D gene: TRBD2
clone size: -
CDR3 protein: CASRTSGTSQETQYF
CDR3 DNA: TGTGCCAGCAGGACTTCCGGGACTAGTCAAGAGACCCAGTACTTC

J gene: TRBJ2-7
V gene: TRBV15
D gene: -
clone size: -
CDR3 protein: CATSRDRLRTYEQYF
CDR3 DNA: TGTGCCACCAGCAGAGATCGCTTGCGGACCTACGAGCAGTACTTC

J gene: TRBJ1-5
V gene: TRBV4-1
D gene: TRBD1
clone size: many
CDR3 protein: CASSQGQGASNQPQHF
CDR3 DNA: TGCGCCAGCAGCCAAGGACAGGGGGCAAGCAATCAGCCCCAGCATTTT

J gene: TRBJ2-1
V gene: TRBV29-1
D gene: -
clone size: -
CDR3 protein: CSVAGPRDEQFF
CDR3 DNA: TGCAGCGTCGCCGGGCCTAGGGATGAGCAGTTCTTC

J gene: TRBJ1-1
V gene: TRBV12-3/TRBV12-4
D gene: -
clone size: -
CDR3 protein: CASSFGRATSRNTEAFF
CDR3 DNA: TGTGCCAGCAGTTTCGGCAGGGCCACATCAAGGAACACTGAAGCTTTCTTT